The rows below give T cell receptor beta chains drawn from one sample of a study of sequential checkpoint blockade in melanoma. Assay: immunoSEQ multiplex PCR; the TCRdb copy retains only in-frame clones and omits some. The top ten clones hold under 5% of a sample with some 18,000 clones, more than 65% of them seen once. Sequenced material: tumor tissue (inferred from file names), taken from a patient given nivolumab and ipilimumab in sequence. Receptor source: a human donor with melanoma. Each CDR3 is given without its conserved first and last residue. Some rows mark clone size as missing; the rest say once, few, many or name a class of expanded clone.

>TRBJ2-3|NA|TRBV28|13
ASSPWREGTDTQY
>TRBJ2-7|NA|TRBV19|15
ASSIPGWPSGSSEQY
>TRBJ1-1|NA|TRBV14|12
ASSRDRGSTEAF
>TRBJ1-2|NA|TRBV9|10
ASTRDNYGYT
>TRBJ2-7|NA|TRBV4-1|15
ASSQGQTPGLAYEQY
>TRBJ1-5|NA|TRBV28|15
ASTFGQGVYSNQPQH
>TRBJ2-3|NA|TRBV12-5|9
ASPDTDTQY
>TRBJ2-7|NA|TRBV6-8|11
ASSYFLGYEQY
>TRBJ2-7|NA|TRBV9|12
ASSTRGESYEQY
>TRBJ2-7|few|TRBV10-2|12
ASRYRGSSYEQY
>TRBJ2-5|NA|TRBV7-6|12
ASSAEVGRGTQY
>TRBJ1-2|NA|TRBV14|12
ASSQGTNPYGYT
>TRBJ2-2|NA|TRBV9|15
ASSVVTGPPNTGELF
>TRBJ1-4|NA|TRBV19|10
ASSTLDEKLF
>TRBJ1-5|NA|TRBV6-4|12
ASRAGTVNQPQH
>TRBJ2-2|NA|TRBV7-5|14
ASSPDDRTNTGELF
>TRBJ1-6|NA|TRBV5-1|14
ASSFRVDSYNSPLH
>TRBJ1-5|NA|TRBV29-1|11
SVESARAQPQH
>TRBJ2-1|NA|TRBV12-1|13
ASSQDRTNHNEQF
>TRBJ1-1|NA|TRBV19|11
ASNPGAGTEAF
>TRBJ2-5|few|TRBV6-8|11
ASRIGIGETQY
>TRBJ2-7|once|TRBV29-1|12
SVLFADRGYEQY
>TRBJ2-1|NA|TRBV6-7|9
ASKRENEQF
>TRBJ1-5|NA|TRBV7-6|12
ASSSGVARRPQH
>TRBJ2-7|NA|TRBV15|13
ATSRDTGSWGEQY
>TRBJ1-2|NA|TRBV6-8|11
ASRPTGTGGYT
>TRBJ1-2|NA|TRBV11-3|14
ASSVSARALSYGYT
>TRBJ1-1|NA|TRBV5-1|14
ASSLVVTTRGPEAF
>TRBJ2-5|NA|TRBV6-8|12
ASSSRRGGETQY
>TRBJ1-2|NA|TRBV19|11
ASSISSSRGYT
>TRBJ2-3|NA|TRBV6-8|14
ASSYSFRLATDTQY
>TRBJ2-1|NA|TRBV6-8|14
ASDLVKRNIYNEQF
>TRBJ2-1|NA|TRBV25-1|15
ASSELGSSGIMNEQF
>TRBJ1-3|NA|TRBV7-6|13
ARSLRQGSGNTIY
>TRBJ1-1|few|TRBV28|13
ATGGSAHEYTEAF
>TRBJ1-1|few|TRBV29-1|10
SGDRMNTEAF
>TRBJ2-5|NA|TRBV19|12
ASSGGGNQETQY
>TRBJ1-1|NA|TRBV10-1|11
ASSDNRYTEAF
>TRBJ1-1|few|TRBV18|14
ASSPSGPIGGTEAF
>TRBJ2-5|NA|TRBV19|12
ASSKGTVKETQY
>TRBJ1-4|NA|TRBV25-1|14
ASSELGWDTNEKLF
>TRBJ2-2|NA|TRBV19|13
ASSISPTNTGELF
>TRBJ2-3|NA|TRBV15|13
ATSSQGIPTDTQY
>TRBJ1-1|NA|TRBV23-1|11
ASSQGTASKAF
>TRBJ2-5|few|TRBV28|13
ASSILARVRETQY
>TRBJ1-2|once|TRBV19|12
ASSSGGANYGYT
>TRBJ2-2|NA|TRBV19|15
ASSILGHYSNTGELF
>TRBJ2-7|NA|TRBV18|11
ASSPPGPYEQY
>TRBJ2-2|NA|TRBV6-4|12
ASSSGQNTGELF
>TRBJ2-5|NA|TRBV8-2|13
ASSRSGGYQETQY
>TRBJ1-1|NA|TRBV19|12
ASSPGGGATEAF
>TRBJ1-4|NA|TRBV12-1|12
ASSLGSSHEKLF
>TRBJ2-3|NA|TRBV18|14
ASSPIPARGRDTQY
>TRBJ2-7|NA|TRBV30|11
AWSVVLFYEQY
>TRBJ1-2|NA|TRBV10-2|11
ASRYRSLGPYT
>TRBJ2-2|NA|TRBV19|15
ASSIRGVPSNTGELF
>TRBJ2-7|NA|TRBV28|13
ASSDTSGRNYEQY
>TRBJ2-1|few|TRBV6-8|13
ASSHRTGLHNEQF
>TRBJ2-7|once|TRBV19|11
ASRPRDRPGQY